This T cell receptor (beta chain) was identified during a study of CD8 T cells in Susac syndrome. Bulk CD8+ and CD4+ cells came from magnetic negative isolation; CD8+ TEMRA by FACS. Reverse transcription of roughly 0.5 to 1 ug RNA used random hexamers. One entry per CDR3 protein, called by TCRdb with MiXCR from the immunoSEQ multiplex PCR reads. The sample yields about 300,000 distinct CDR3 sequences, about 88% seen once. Germline values: CDR1 MDHEN, CDR2 SYDVKM. The CDR3 is 12 residues long. In the case of this clonotype: Its ends do not fully match the called genes, so a read error is possible.

The sequence came from a human donor with multiple sclerosis. This chain uses TRBV28 with TRBJ1-4; 8 positions match TRBD1. The material sequenced was CD8+ T cells from PBMCs. CDR3 loop: CASSFFGGTGVF. CDR3 DNA: TGTGCCAGCAGTTTCTTCGGGGGGACAGGCGTTTTT. Complete variable domain (other parts from reference TRBV28 and TRBJ1-4): DVKVTQSSRYLVKRTGEKVFLECVQDMDHENMFWYRQDPGLGLRLIYFSYDVKMKEKGDIPEGYSVSREKKERFSLILESASTNQTSMYLCASSFFGGTGVFGSGTQLSVL.